Below, 2 T cell receptor beta chains from the same sample are listed, as sequenced in a study of lymphopenia after photon versus proton radiotherapy. The assay was immunoSEQ multiplex PCR, and TCRdb's table has in-frame clones only and misses some. The sample lists approximately 20,000 clones, about 85% occurring once. Sequenced material: peripheral blood, taken from a patient treated with proton-based radiotherapy. The receptors originated from an older man with pancreatic cancer.

The V call is TRBV6-1, the J call TRBJ1-2, with 7 nucleotides matching TRBD1. The CDR3 covers 15 residues. Per germline, CDR1 MNHNS and CDR2 SASEGT. Germline trimming cut 8 bases from V and 8 bases from J; bases unmatched to any gene: 17. CDR3 bases: TGTGCCAGCGTGCCTCTCCGGTGGGACAGCGAAGGCTACACCTTC. This translates into CASVPLRWDSEGYTF.

This chain connects TRBV11-2 to TRBJ2-5; TRBD2 might be the D (5 bases). CDR1 and CDR2 (germline): SGHAT, FQNNGV. The ends were cut back, 5 bases at V and 2 bases at J, with 9 bases in the middle. This CDR3 spans 13 amino acids. CDR3 protein: CASSGSAQETQYF. CDR3 DNA sequence: TGTGCCAGCAGCGGTAGCGCACAAGAGACCCAGTACTTC.